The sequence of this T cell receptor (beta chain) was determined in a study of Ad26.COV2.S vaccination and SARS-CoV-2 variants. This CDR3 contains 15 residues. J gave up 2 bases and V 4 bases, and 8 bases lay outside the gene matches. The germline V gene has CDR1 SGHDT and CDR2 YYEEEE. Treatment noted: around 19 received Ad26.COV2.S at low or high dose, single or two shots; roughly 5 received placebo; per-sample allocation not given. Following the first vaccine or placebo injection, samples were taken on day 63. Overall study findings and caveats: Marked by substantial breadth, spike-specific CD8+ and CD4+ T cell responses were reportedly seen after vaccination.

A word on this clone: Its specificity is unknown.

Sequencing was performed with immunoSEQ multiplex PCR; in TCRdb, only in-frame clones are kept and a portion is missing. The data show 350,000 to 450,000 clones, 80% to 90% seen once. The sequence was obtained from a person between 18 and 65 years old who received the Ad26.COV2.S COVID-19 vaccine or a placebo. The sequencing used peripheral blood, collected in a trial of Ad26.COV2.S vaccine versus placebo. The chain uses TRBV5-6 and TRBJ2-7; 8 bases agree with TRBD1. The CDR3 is CASSPSRGRTYEQYF. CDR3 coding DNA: TGTGCCAGCAGCCCATCCAGGGGGCGAACCTACGAGCAGTACTTC.